What follows describes a single T cell receptor beta chain. This sample is drawn from a study of shared clonotypes between healthy human individuals. Sorted-subset replicate PCR reactions were performed with around 200 ng DNA, corresponding to about 30,000 T cell genomes. Sequenced by immunoSEQ multiplex PCR; TCRdb stores in-frame clones only, minus some. Of nearly 2 million clones in the sample, about 95% are singletons; the top ten hold less than 1.5%. CD8 cells regarded as naive lacked CD45RO, were positively chosen for CCR7, and omitted terminally differentiated effector memory CD45RA+ cells. Trimming removed 4 bases from V and 1 base from J, with 10 bases in between. The CDR3 sequence is 15 residues long. CDR1 is SEHNR and CDR2 is FQNEAQ in the germline V gene (reference sequence).

What was sequenced was naive CD8+ T cells sorted from blood. The source of this sequence is a man younger than 35 in good health. The chain couples TRBV7-9 to TRBJ2-2; tentatively, D is TRBD1 (5 bases). CDR3 in amino acids: CASSSNRLNTGELFF. The CDR3 DNA reads TGTGCCAGCAGCTCCAACAGGCTGAACACCGGGGAGCTGTTTTTT. The full variable domain, in which reference TRBV7-9 and TRBJ2-2 provide the parts outside the CDR3, is DTGVSQNPRHKITKRGQNVTFRCDPISEHNRLYWYRQTLGQGPEFLTYFQNEAQLEKSRLLSDRFSAERPKGSFSTLEIQRTEQGDSAMYLCASSSNRLNTGELFFGEGSRLTVL.